A single sample is the source of the 14 T cell receptor beta chains below, sequenced in a study of CD8 T cells in Susac syndrome. With random hexamers, roughly 0.45 to 1 ug RNA was reverse transcribed. MiXCR was run by TCRdb on the immunoSEQ multiplex PCR reads, yielding one entry per CDR3 protein. The sample shows tens of thousands of distinct CDR3 sequences, approximately 96% of them seen only once. The sample comprised CD4+ T cells from PBMCs. These receptors all come from a human donor with multiple sclerosis.

This rearrangement joins TRBV10-3 to TRBJ2-7, with no clear D. The CDR3 extends over 12 amino acids. From germline, CDR1 is ENHRY and CDR2 SYGVKD. V was shortened by 2 bases and J by 6 bases, with 8 bases between the two germline ends. The CDR3 DNA reads as TGTGCCATCAGTGAGGCGAGTGGCGAGCAGTACTTC. It yields the protein CAISEASGEQYF.

The chain combines TRBV2 with TRBJ1-2; weak D call: TRBD1 (6 bases). Trimming stripped 6 bases from V and 10 bases from J, with 15 bases between. The CDR3 covers 12 residues. The germline CDR1 and CDR2 sequences are SNHLY and FYNNEI. DNA of the CDR3: TGTGCCAGCAGCCCGACCCCAGGGGCCTACACCTTC. Translated, it gives CASSPTPGAYTF. Full variable domain (outside the CDR3, taken from reference TRBV2 and TRBJ1-2): EPEVTQTPSHQVTQMGQEVILRCVPISNHLYFYWYRQILGQKVEFLVSFYNNEISEKSEIFDDQFSVERPDGSNFTLKIRSTKLEDSAMYFCASSPTPGAYTFGSGTRLTVV.

The chain is built from TRBV28 and TRBJ1-3, with D perhaps matching TRBD1 (5 bases). Trimming pared 5 bases from V and 5 bases from J, leaving 16 bases between. Per the germline V gene, CDR1 is MDHEN and CDR2 is SYDVKM. The CDR3 is 15 residues long. This CDR3 is CASSTSAAGRNTIYF. The CDR3 bases are TGTGCCAGCAGTACCTCCGCGGCAGGGAGAAACACCATATATTTT.

The DNA of the CDR3 is TGTGCCAGCACCCTACCGGGGGCCGGAGGCTACACCTTC. Translated: CASTLPGAGGYTF. The chain couples TRBV28 to TRBJ1-2; D might be TRBD1 (6 bases). The CDR3 is 13 residues long. The V and J ends lost 7 bases and 8 bases respectively, with 17 bases between them. Germline CDR1 and CDR2: MDHEN and SYDVKM.

The sample holds one count of this clonotype. The chain carries TRBV12-3 or TRBV12-4 and TRBJ1-5; TRBD1 might be the D (5 bases). V lost 3 bases, J lost 1 base, and 16 bases lay in between. The CDR3 has 17 residues. The CDR3 DNA reads as TGTGCCAGCAGTTTCGGGCAGGGAATGAGAAGCAATCAGCCCCAGCATTTT. Translated: CASSFGQGMRSNQPQHF.

This rearrangement joins TRBV11-3 to TRBJ1-6; D ambiguous. V gave up 3 bases and J gave up 7 bases, with 10 bases separating them. The CDR3 consists of 14 residues. Germline values: CDR1 SGHNT, CDR2 YENEEA. The CDR3 loop is CASSLLVGNSPLHF. CDR3 DNA: TGTGCCAGCAGCTTGTTGGTGGGGAATTCACCCCTCCACTTT.

The V call is TRBV24-1, the J call TRBJ2-1; the D gene is possibly TRBD2 (6 bases). The CDR3 spans 14 residues. CDR1 and CDR2 (germline): KGHDR, SFDVKD. With 9 bases removed from V and 2 bases from J, the gap between germline ends came to 13 bases. The CDR3 nucleotides are TGTGCCACCCGGCGTAGCGGCGCCTACAATGAGCAGTTCTTC. Translation: CATRRSGAYNEQFF.

The rearrangement uses TRBV3-1 and TRBJ1-4; D is undetermined. Germline CDR1 LGHDT, CDR2 YNNKEL (reference sequence). Deletions cut 4 bases from V and 5 bases from J, with 11 bases between. CDR3 length equals 14 residues. The CDR3 reads CASSPGRENEKLFF. In DNA form, the CDR3 reads TGTGCCAGCAGCCCCGGGCGGGAGAATGAAAAACTGTTTTTT.

This clonotype has just one count. The chain recombines TRBV3-1 with TRBJ1-2, with a tentative D call TRBD1 (5 bases). V lost 0 bases and J 1 base, leaving 12 bases between the germline ends. The CDR3 runs to 16 residues. The germline CDR1 and CDR2 sequences are LGHDT and YNNKEL (reference sequence). The CDR3 loop reads CASSQESRGRNYGYTF. As DNA, the CDR3 is TGTGCCAGCAGCCAAGAATCAAGGGGCCGTAACTATGGCTACACCTTC.

The J gene is TRBJ2-7, the V gene TRBV30; D uncertain. Germline V gene sequence: CDR1 GTSNPN, CDR2 SVGIG (reference sequence). Trimming stripped 0 bases from V and 7 bases from J, with 7 bases between. The CDR3 runs 11 residues. CDR3 in DNA: TGTGCCTGGAGTGTACTTGGGGAGCAGTACTTC. Translation: CAWSVLGEQYF.

The chain couples TRBV3-1 to TRBJ1-1, with D possibly matching TRBD1 (5 bases). Between the trimmed V and J ends, which lost 4 bases and 7 bases, there was a span of 10 bases. The CDR3 has 12 residues. Germline V lookup: CDR1 LGHDT, CDR2 YNNKEL (reference sequence). As DNA, the CDR3 is TGTGCCAGCAGCCGAGGGGAGTATGAAGCTTTCTTT. Its translation: CASSRGEYEAFF.

Of note for this clonotype: The germline gene is not matched at one end of the junction; a read error may be the cause. V and J are TRBV7-7 and TRBJ2-1; possible D gene TRBD2, 6 bases. Per germline, CDR1 SSHAT and CDR2 FNYEAQ (reference sequence). This CDR3 is 12 amino acids long. CDR3 sequence reads: CASSQGGDEQFF. CDR3 nucleotide sequence: TGTGCTAGCAGCCAGGGAGGAGATGAGCAGTTCTTC.

The chain employs TRBV27 and TRBJ1-5; a weak D match, TRBD1 (5 bases). CDR1 is MNHEY, CDR2 SMNVEV, per germline (reference sequence). The ends were cut back, 5 bases at V and 5 bases at J, with 13 bases in the middle. The CDR3 consists of 14 residues. The CDR3 protein is CASSPQGKYQPQHF. DNA for the CDR3: TGTGCCAGCAGTCCCCAGGGTAAATATCAGCCCCAGCATTTT.

The V gene is TRBV30, the J gene TRBJ1-4; D remains ambiguous. This CDR3 is 13 amino acids long. Germline-derived CDR1 and CDR2 are GTSNPN and SVGIG (reference sequence). Trimming pared 3 bases from V and 4 bases from J, leaving 9 bases between. The CDR3: CAWRGRNNEKLFF. In DNA form, the CDR3 reads TGTGCCTGGAGGGGCAGAAATAATGAAAAACTGTTTTTT.